These 13 T cell receptor beta chains were all obtained from the same sample, sequenced in a study of vaccination and CD4 T cells after COVID-19. The study sequenced cultured CD4+ T cell DNA using the Oncomine TCR Beta short-read assay. TCRdb itself ran the PCR reads through MiXCR, one entry per CDR3 protein. The sample records more than 9,000 distinct CDR3 sequences, around 66% being singletons. Treatment specified: 10-day PBMC culture with coronavirus spike peptide pools or control peptides (ViraFEST assay). Antigen specificity for these receptors is unknown. Sequencing used CD4+ T cells from blood, cultured in vitro. The receptors shown here come from a human donor who had recovered from COVID-19.

This clonotype showed up just a few times. CDR3 loop: CSARSNQPQHF. The CDR3 region has the DNA TGCAGTGCCAGGAGCAATCAGCCCCAGCATTTT. J is TRBJ1-5 and V is TRBV20-1; no definite D call. CDR3 length equals 11 residues. V lost 6 bases to trimming and J lost 1 base, with 4 bases between them. The germline V gene has CDR1 DFQATT and CDR2 SNEGSKA (reference sequence).

Written as DNA, the CDR3 is TGTGCCAGCAGTGAGGCAGGGAGTCAGCCCCAGCATTTT. Its protein is CASSEAGSQPQHF. The chain employs TRBV6-1 and TRBJ1-5, with TRBD1 as a possible D gene (5 bases). The CDR3 loop spans 13 amino acids. Between the trimmed V and J ends, which lost 3 bases and 6 bases, there was a span of 9 bases. The germline gives CDR1 MNHNS, CDR2 SASEGT.

CDR3 coding DNA: TGTGCCAGCAGCTATACTCTACGGGGCACTGAAGCTTTCTTT. It yields the protein CASSYTLRGTEAFF. The J gene is TRBJ1-1, the V gene TRBV7-8; no firm D call. CDR1 is SGHVS and CDR2 is FQNEAQ in the germline V gene. The CDR3 sequence is 14 residues long. Trimming removed 4 bases at V and 4 bases at J, with 13 bases between.

The J gene is TRBJ1-1, the V gene TRBV5-1; a possible D gene is TRBD1 (5 bases). Germline V gene lookup returns CDR1 SGHRS and CDR2 YFSETQ. The length of the CDR3 is 15 residues. The V gene lost 0 bases and the J gene lost 1 base, with 10 bases spanning the gap. In DNA form, the CDR3 reads TGCGCCAGCAGCTTGGCCAATGGGGGGAACACTGAAGCTTTCTTT. Its protein is CASSLANGGNTEAFF.

The gene calls are TRBV2 and TRBJ1-1; D unclear. The CDR3 contains 14 residues. The V gene lost 0 bases and the J gene lost 4 bases, with 9 bases spanning the gap. Germline V gene data show CDR1 as SNHLY and CDR2 as FYNNEI. CDR3 in DNA: TGTGCCAGCAGTGAAGCGTTTGAAGGCACTGAAGCTTTCTTT. Encoded protein: CASSEAFEGTEAFF.

The chain employs TRBV15 and TRBJ2-4, with 7 bases identical to TRBD2. Germline V gene lookup returns CDR1 LNHNV and CDR2 YYDKDF (reference sequence). The CDR3 consists of 19 residues. V was pared by 0 bases and J by 7 bases, with 18 bases of the junction left unmatched. The CDR3 bases are TGTGCCACCAGCAGAGATTTGGGGGGGAAAGGCGTTGGGGCGAACATTCAGTACTTC. It specifies CATSRDLGGKGVGANIQYF.

This clonotype appeared a few times. This chain links TRBV6-1 with TRBJ2-1; D could derive from TRBD1 or TRBD2 (5 bases each). Germline lookup yields CDR1 MNHNS and CDR2 SASEGT. Trimming removed 6 bases at V and 12 bases at J, with 12 bases between. This CDR3 has 11 amino acids. The CDR3 here is CASSPGTLQFF. The CDR3 bases are TGTGCCAGCAGCCCCGGGACCCTGCAGTTCTTC.

This clonotype was seen only a few times. The chain carries TRBV6-1 and TRBJ2-1, with D unresolved. This CDR3 region has 14 residues. Germline lookup yields CDR1 MNHNS and CDR2 SASEGT. The V end lost 3 bases, the J end lost 1 base, and 7 bases lay between the germline ends. DNA of the CDR3: TGTGCCAGCAGTGAGGAAAGGTCCTACAATGAGCAGTTCTTC. Translated: CASSEERSYNEQFF.

This chain joins TRBV20-1 and TRBJ1-5; D is unclear. Germline assignment: CDR1 DFQATT and CDR2 SNEGSKA (reference sequence). V lost 0 bases, J lost 2 bases, and 11 bases lay in between. This CDR3 is built from 15 residues. CDR3 bases: TGCAGTGCTAGAGATGGAAGGGAGGGCAATCAGCCCCAGCATTTT. Amino acid sequence: CSARDGREGNQPQHF.

This clonotype was seen a handful of times. This chain connects TRBV15 to TRBJ1-6; 8 nucleotides match TRBD1. This CDR3 is 14 amino acids long. The germline V gene has CDR1 LNHNV and CDR2 YYDKDF (reference sequence). Germline trimming cut 8 bases from V and 9 bases from J; bases unmatched to any gene: 9. CDR3 amino acids: CATGPDRVGSPLHF. The CDR3 nucleotides read TGTGCCACCGGGCCGGACAGGGTGGGTTCACCCCTCCACTTT.

This clonotype was picked up a small number of times. The chain links TRBV6-1 to TRBJ2-3, with 8 bases fitting TRBD2. Germline trimming cut 2 bases from V and 5 bases from J; bases unmatched to any gene: 6. The CDR3 is 15 residues long. Germline V gives CDR1 MNHNS, CDR2 SASEGT. CDR3 nucleotide sequence: TGTGCCAGCAGTGAACGGGGGGGGTGGCTAGATACGCAGTATTTT. Protein: CASSERGGWLDTQYF.

A few counts support this clonotype. The chain combines TRBV27 with TRBJ1-5, with 7 positions matching TRBD1. Germline V CDR1 and CDR2: MNHEY, SMNVEV (reference sequence). The CDR3 consists of 17 residues. With V trimmed by 4 bases and J by 1 base, 10 bases remained unmatched. The CDR3 loop reads CASSSASGTASNQPQHF. In DNA, the CDR3 is TGTGCCAGCAGTTCGGCCTCCGGGACAGCGAGCAATCAGCCCCAGCATTTT.

This chain joins TRBV20-1 and TRBJ1-5, with 9 nucleotides matching TRBD1. The CDR3 sequence is 15 residues long. The J segment lost 4 bases and the V segment lost 0 bases, leaving 4 bases of the junction unmatched. Germline V lookup: CDR1 DFQATT, CDR2 SNEGSKA (reference sequence). CDR3 bases: TGCAGTGCTAGAGAAACCGGGACAGGGAATCAGCCCCAGCATTTT. Translation: CSARETGTGNQPQHF.